Listed below are T cell receptor beta chains from one sample, sequenced in a study of CD8 T cells in ankylosing spondylitis. MiXCR was run by TCRdb on the 5' RACE reads, yielding one entry per CDR3 protein. Among under 150,000 distinct CDR3 sequences, roughly 8% were seen once, and the ten largest hold 6% to 8%. The specimen sequenced was synovial fluid, either unsorted or a sorted T cell fraction (not recorded which). These receptors all stem from a male donor with ankylosing spondylitis. CDR3s include the opening cysteine and the closing phenylalanine or tryptophan. The order of the fields is V gene, J gene, D gene, clone size, CDR3 DNA, CDR3 protein. A D gene is named only where the DNA matches it firmly. The size field is filled for only some rows; it gives once, few, many or a size class.

v_call: TRBV11-2; j_call: TRBJ1-5; d_call: TRBD1; clone_size: many; cdr3_nt: TGTGCCAGCAGCTTAGAGGTTAGGGGACAGGGGTACAATCAGCCCCAGCATTTT; cdr3_aa: CASSLEVRGQGYNQPQHF
v_call: TRBV20-1; j_call: TRBJ1-1; d_call: NA; clone_size: many; cdr3_nt: TGCGGATGGGGGCAGTACACTGAAGCTTTCTTT; cdr3_aa: CGWGQYTEAFF
v_call: TRBV28; j_call: TRBJ1-5; d_call: NA; clone_size: few; cdr3_nt: TGTGCCAGCACCCAATTGGCCCCCCCAGGGATCAATCAGCCCCAGCATTTT; cdr3_aa: CASTQLAPPGINQPQHF
v_call: TRBV20-1; j_call: TRBJ1-1; d_call: NA; clone_size: many; cdr3_nt: TGCAGTGCTATGGGCGGAACCTTGAACACTGAAGCTTTCTTT; cdr3_aa: CSAMGGTLNTEAFF
v_call: TRBV9; j_call: TRBJ2-5; d_call: TRBD2; clone_size: NA; cdr3_nt: TGTGCCAGCAGCTACGACGCGGGGGGGGAGACCCAGTACTTC; cdr3_aa: CASSYDAGGETQYF
v_call: TRBV10-3; j_call: TRBJ1-4; d_call: NA; clone_size: NA; cdr3_nt: TGTGCCATCAGGACGAGTCAAGGGGAAAAACTGTTTTTT; cdr3_aa: CAIRTSQGEKLFF
v_call: TRBV29-1; j_call: TRBJ2-3; d_call: TRBD2; clone_size: many; cdr3_nt: TGCAGCTTTGGGCTAGCGGGGGATACGCAGTATTTT; cdr3_aa: CSFGLAGDTQYF
v_call: TRBV28; j_call: TRBJ1-2; d_call: NA; clone_size: many; cdr3_nt: TGTGCCAGCAGTTTACTCAGATCCGGCTACACCTTC; cdr3_aa: CASSLLRSGYTF
v_call: TRBV5-1; j_call: TRBJ2-5; d_call: NA; clone_size: few; cdr3_nt: TGCGCCAGCTACGAGGGCGGGGGCCTCGCGACCCAGTACTTC; cdr3_aa: CASYEGGGLATQYF
v_call: TRBV7-2; j_call: TRBJ2-3; d_call: NA; clone_size: many; cdr3_nt: TGTGCCAGCAGCTTAAGGCGGGACCAGTATTTT; cdr3_aa: CASSLRRDQYF
v_call: TRBV6-2/TRBV6-3; j_call: TRBJ2-1; d_call: NA; clone_size: NA; cdr3_nt: TGTGCCAGCAGCTGGCGAGGGGATGAGCAGTTCTTC; cdr3_aa: CASSWRGDEQFF
v_call: TRBV20-1; j_call: TRBJ2-1; d_call: TRBD2; clone_size: many; cdr3_nt: TGCAGTGCTGGCCGGGGGGGGGCCTTTGAGCAGTTCTTC; cdr3_aa: CSAGRGGAFEQFF
v_call: TRBV7-9; j_call: TRBJ2-7; d_call: NA; clone_size: NA; cdr3_nt: TGTGCCAGCAGCTTCACCGGAGGGCGCGAGCAGTACTTC; cdr3_aa: CASSFTGGREQYF
v_call: TRBV5-5; j_call: TRBJ2-1; d_call: NA; clone_size: few; cdr3_nt: TGTGCCAGCAGCTTGGCGGCCAGCTCCTACAATGAGCAGTTCTTC; cdr3_aa: CASSLAASSYNEQFF
v_call: TRBV6-1; j_call: TRBJ1-2; d_call: NA; clone_size: NA; cdr3_nt: TGTGCCAGCAGAGCGACAGCTTCATATGGCTACACCTTC; cdr3_aa: CASRATASYGYTF
v_call: TRBV10-3; j_call: TRBJ1-2; d_call: NA; clone_size: NA; cdr3_nt: TGTGCCATCAGTGAGATCGATAGCGGGCTTGGCTACACCTTC; cdr3_aa: CAISEIDSGLGYTF
v_call: TRBV7-2; j_call: TRBJ1-2; d_call: TRBD1; clone_size: many; cdr3_nt: TGTGCCAGCAGCTTACAGGGGGTCGGCTATGGCTACACCTTC; cdr3_aa: CASSLQGVGYGYTF
v_call: TRBV5-1; j_call: TRBJ1-6; d_call: TRBD1; clone_size: few; cdr3_nt: TGCGCCAGCAGCTTGGAGGGGGCAACCTATAATTCACCCCTCCACTTT; cdr3_aa: CASSLEGATYNSPLHF
v_call: TRBV11-2; j_call: TRBJ2-7; d_call: NA; clone_size: few; cdr3_nt: TGTGCCAGCAGCCTCATGGCCTACGAGCAGTACTTC; cdr3_aa: CASSLMAYEQYF
v_call: TRBV7-9; j_call: TRBJ2-3; d_call: TRBD1; clone_size: NA; cdr3_nt: TGTGCCAGCAGCTTAGGTTGGGCAGGGGGCAATACGCAGTATTTT; cdr3_aa: CASSLGWAGGNTQYF
v_call: TRBV6-5; j_call: TRBJ2-6; d_call: NA; clone_size: few; cdr3_nt: TGTGCCAGCAGTTACTCGCTCCCGGGGGTTCGAGCTGGGGCCAACGTCCTGACTTTC; cdr3_aa: CASSYSLPGVRAGANVLTF
v_call: TRBV7-9; j_call: TRBJ1-2; d_call: TRBD1; clone_size: many; cdr3_nt: TGTGCCAGCAGCTCCTCTCAGACAGGGCACTATGGCTACACCTTC; cdr3_aa: CASSSSQTGHYGYTF
v_call: TRBV12-3/TRBV12-4; j_call: TRBJ1-2; d_call: TRBD1; clone_size: few; cdr3_nt: TGTGCCAGCAGCGGATTGGGACAGGGGAATTACGGCTACACCTTC; cdr3_aa: CASSGLGQGNYGYTF
v_call: TRBV5-1; j_call: TRBJ2-7; d_call: NA; clone_size: many; cdr3_nt: TGCGCCAGCAGCGTTGGGACCGGGTACTACGAGCAGTACTTC; cdr3_aa: CASSVGTGYYEQYF
v_call: TRBV11-2; j_call: TRBJ2-2; d_call: TRBD1; clone_size: NA; cdr3_nt: TGTGCCAGCAGCCCCAGACAGGGGGGTGCCGGGGAGCTGTTTTTT; cdr3_aa: CASSPRQGGAGELFF
v_call: TRBV20-1; j_call: TRBJ1-6; d_call: TRBD1; clone_size: NA; cdr3_nt: TGCAGTGCTAGAAAGGGGACAGGTGGATCACCCCTCCACTTT; cdr3_aa: CSARKGTGGSPLHF
v_call: TRBV11-2; j_call: TRBJ1-1; d_call: TRBD1; clone_size: NA; cdr3_nt: TGTGCCAGCAGCTTTAGGGACAGCCTGAACACTGAAGCTTTCTTT; cdr3_aa: CASSFRDSLNTEAFF
v_call: TRBV5-6; j_call: TRBJ2-2; d_call: NA; clone_size: few; cdr3_nt: TGTGCCAGCAGCTTGGTGTGGGAGTTGGTTACCGGGGAGCTGTTTTTT; cdr3_aa: CASSLVWELVTGELFF
v_call: TRBV6-2/TRBV6-3; j_call: TRBJ2-4; d_call: NA; clone_size: few; cdr3_nt: TGTGCCAGCAGTTCTAGCGAACTAGCCAAAAACATTCAGTACTTC; cdr3_aa: CASSSSELAKNIQYF
v_call: TRBV7-2; j_call: TRBJ1-1; d_call: NA; clone_size: many; cdr3_nt: TGTGCCAGCAGCCCCGGGAGGGTCACTGAAGCTTTCTTT; cdr3_aa: CASSPGRVTEAFF
v_call: TRBV18; j_call: TRBJ2-3; d_call: NA; clone_size: once; cdr3_nt: TGTGCCAGCTCACCACCGTCAGCAGATACGCAGTATTTT; cdr3_aa: CASSPPSADTQYF
v_call: TRBV29-1; j_call: TRBJ1-2; d_call: TRBD1; clone_size: few; cdr3_nt: TGCAGCGTCGTCGGGACAGATGGCTACACCTTC; cdr3_aa: CSVVGTDGYTF
v_call: TRBV7-3; j_call: TRBJ1-1; d_call: NA; clone_size: many; cdr3_nt: TGTGCCAGCAGCGCGGCCCGCCAGGGTATAGCTTTCTTT; cdr3_aa: CASSAARQGIAFF
v_call: TRBV6-1; j_call: TRBJ2-5; d_call: TRBD2; clone_size: few; cdr3_nt: TGTGCCAGCAGTACCCGGGGGGGGGCTGGAGAGACCCAGTACTTC; cdr3_aa: CASSTRGGAGETQYF
v_call: TRBV5-1; j_call: TRBJ1-1; d_call: TRBD1; clone_size: many; cdr3_nt: TGCGCCAGCAGCCCACAGGGGGCGAGGACTGAAGCTTTCTTT; cdr3_aa: CASSPQGARTEAFF
v_call: TRBV19; j_call: TRBJ2-1; d_call: NA; clone_size: many; cdr3_nt: TGTGCCAGTAGTATCCTAGACTCCGCAGTAAATGAGCAGTTCTTC; cdr3_aa: CASSILDSAVNEQFF
v_call: TRBV7-8; j_call: TRBJ2-1; d_call: NA; clone_size: many; cdr3_nt: TGTGCCAGCAGCCTGAGGGACGGATACTACAATGAGCAGTTCTTC; cdr3_aa: CASSLRDGYYNEQFF
v_call: TRBV7-8; j_call: TRBJ2-1; d_call: NA; clone_size: many; cdr3_nt: TGTGCCAGCAGCTTAGATAGCGTAAGTTTCTTTTATTATGAGCAGTTCTTC; cdr3_aa: CASSLDSVSFFYYEQFF
v_call: TRBV20-1; j_call: TRBJ2-7; d_call: NA; clone_size: NA; cdr3_nt: TGCAGTGCCAGCAAGGGTCCCTACGAGCAGTACTTC; cdr3_aa: CSASKGPYEQYF
v_call: TRBV24-1; j_call: TRBJ1-1; d_call: NA; clone_size: many; cdr3_nt: TGTGCCACCAGTGGTTCGAGATCAGGGGACACTGAAGCTTTCTTT; cdr3_aa: CATSGSRSGDTEAFF